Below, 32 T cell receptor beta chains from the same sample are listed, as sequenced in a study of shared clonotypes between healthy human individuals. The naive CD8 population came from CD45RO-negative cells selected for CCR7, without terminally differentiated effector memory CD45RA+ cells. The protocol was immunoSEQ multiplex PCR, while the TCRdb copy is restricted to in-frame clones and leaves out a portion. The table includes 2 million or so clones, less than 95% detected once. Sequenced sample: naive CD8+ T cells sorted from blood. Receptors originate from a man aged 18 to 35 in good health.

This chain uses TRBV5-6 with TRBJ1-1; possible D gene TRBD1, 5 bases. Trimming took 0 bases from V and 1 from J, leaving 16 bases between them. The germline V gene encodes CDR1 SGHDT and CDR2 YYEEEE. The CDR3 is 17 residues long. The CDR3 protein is CASSLGQGAGTNTEAFF. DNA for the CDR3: TGTGCCAGCAGCTTGGGGCAGGGAGCGGGCACGAACACTGAAGCTTTCTTT.

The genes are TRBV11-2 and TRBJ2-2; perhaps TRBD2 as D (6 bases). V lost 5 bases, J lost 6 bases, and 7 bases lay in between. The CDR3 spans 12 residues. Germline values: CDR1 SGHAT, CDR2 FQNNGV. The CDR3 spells CASSPSAGELFF. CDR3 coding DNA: TGTGCCAGCAGCCCTAGCGCCGGGGAGCTGTTTTTT.

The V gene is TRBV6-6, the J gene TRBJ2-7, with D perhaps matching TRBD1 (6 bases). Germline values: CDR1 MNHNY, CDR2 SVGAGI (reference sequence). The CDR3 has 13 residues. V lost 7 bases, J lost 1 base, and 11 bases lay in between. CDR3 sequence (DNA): TGTGCCAGCACCCAGACAGGATCCTACGAGCAGTACTTC. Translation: CASTQTGSYEQYF.

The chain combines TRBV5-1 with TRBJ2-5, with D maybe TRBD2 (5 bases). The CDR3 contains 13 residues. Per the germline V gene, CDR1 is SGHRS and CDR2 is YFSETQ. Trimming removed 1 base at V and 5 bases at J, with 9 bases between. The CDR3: CASSLYRGETQYF. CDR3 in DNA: TGCGCCAGCAGCTTGTATCGCGGGGAGACCCAGTACTTC.

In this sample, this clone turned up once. The CDR3 DNA reads TGCAGCGTTGCCTGGGACAGGGCAGAGACCCAGTACTTC. This codes for CSVAWDRAETQYF. The chain combines TRBV29-1 with TRBJ2-5, with 9 bases identical to TRBD1. Germline V gene lookup returns CDR1 SQVTM and CDR2 ANQGSEA. The CDR3 contains 13 residues. V shed 4 bases and J 4 bases; nucleotides not matched to a gene: 4.

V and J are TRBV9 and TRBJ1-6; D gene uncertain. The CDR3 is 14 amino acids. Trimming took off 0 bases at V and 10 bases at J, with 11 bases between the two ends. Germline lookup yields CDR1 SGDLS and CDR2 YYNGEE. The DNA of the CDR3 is TGTGCCAGCAGCGTAGCCGGGTCTCAATCACCCCTCCACTTT. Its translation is CASSVAGSQSPLHF.

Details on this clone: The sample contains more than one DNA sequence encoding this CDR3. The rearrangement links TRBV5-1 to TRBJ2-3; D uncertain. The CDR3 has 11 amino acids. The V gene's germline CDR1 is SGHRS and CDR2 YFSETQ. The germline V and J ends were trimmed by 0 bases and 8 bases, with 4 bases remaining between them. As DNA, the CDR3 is TGCGCCAGCAGCTTGGAAGGTACGCAGTATTTT. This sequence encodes CASSLEGTQYF.

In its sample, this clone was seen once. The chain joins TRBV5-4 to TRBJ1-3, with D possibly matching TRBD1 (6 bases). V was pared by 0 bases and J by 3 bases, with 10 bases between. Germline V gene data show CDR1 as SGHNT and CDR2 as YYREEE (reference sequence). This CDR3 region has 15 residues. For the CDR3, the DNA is TGTGCCAGCAGCTTGGAACAGGGAGATGGAAACACCATATATTTT. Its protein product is CASSLEQGDGNTIYF.

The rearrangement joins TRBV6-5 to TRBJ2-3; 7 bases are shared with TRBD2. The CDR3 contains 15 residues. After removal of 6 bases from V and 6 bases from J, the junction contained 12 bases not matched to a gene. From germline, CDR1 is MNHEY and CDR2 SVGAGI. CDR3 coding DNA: TGTGCCAGCAGATCCCTTGCGGGAGTGTGGGATACGCAGTATTTT. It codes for CASRSLAGVWDTQYF.

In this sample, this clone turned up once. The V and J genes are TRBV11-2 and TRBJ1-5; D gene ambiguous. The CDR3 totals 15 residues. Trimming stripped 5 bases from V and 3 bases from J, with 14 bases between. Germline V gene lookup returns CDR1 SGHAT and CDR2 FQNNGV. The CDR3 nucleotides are TGTGCCAGCAGCCACGCCGGAGAAATCAATCAGCCCCAGCATTTT. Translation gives CASSHAGEINQPQHF.

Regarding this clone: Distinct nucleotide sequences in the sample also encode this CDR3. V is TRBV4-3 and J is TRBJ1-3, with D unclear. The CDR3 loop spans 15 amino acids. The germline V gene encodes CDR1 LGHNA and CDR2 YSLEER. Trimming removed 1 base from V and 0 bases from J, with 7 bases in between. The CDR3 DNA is TGCGCCAGCAGCCAAGGGTGGGGCTCTGGAAACACCATATATTTT. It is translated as CASSQGWGSGNTIYF.

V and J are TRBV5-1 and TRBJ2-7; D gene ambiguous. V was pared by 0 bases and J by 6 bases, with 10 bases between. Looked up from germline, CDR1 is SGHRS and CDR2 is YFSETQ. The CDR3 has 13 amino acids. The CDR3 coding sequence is TGCGCCAGCAGCTTGGTTCCGGACCTCGAGCAGTACTTC. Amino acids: CASSLVPDLEQYF.

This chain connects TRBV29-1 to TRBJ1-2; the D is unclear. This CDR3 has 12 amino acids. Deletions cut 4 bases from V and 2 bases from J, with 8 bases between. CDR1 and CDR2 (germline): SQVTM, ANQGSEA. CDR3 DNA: TGCAGCGTTGGTGAAGGGAACTATGGCTACACCTTC. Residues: CSVGEGNYGYTF.

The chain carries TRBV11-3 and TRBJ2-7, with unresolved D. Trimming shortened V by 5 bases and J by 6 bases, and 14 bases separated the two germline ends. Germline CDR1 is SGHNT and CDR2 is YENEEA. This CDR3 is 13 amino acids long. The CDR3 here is CASSPGHQTEQYF. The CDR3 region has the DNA TGTGCCAGCAGCCCTGGGCACCAAACCGAGCAGTACTTC.

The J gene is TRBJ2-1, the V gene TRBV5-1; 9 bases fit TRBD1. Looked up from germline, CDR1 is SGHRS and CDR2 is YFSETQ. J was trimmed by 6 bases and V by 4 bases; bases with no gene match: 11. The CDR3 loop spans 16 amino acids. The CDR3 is CASSVRTGVLSNEQFF. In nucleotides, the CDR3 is TGCGCCAGCAGCGTACGGACAGGGGTTTTAAGCAATGAGCAGTTCTTC.

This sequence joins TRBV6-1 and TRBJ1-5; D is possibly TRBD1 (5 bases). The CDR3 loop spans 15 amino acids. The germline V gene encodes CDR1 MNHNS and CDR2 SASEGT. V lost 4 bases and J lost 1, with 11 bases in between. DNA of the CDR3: TGTGCCAGCAGTGTTGGTCAGGGAAGCAATCAGCCCCAGCATTTT. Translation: CASSVGQGSNQPQHF.

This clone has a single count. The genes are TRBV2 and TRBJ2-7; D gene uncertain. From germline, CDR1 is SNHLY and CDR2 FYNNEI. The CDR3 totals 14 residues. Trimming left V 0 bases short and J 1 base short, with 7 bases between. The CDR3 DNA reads TGTGCCAGCAGTGAAGCGGCCTATTCCTACGAGCAGTACTTC. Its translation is CASSEAAYSYEQYF.

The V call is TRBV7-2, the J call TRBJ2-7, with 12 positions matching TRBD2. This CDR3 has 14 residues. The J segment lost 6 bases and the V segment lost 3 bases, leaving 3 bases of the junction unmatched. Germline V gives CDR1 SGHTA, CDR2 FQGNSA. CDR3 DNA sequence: TGTGCCAGCAGCTTGACTAGCGGGAGACCCGAGCAGTACTTC. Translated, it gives CASSLTSGRPEQYF.

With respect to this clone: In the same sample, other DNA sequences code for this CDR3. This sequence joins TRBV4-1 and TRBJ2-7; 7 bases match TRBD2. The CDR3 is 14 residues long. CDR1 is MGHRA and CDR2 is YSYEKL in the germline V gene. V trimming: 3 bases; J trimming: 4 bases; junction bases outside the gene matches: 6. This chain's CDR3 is CASSQVREGYEQYF. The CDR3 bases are TGCGCCAGCAGCCAGGTCAGGGAGGGGTACGAGCAGTACTTC.

The CDR3 is CASSEGTGGQYEQYF. In DNA form, the CDR3 reads TGTGCCAGCAGTGAAGGCACAGGGGGCCAGTACGAGCAGTACTTC. This chain links TRBV6-1 with TRBJ2-7; 9 bases fit TRBD1. The J segment lost 4 bases and the V segment lost 1 base, leaving 5 bases of the junction unmatched. CDR1 MNHNS and CDR2 SASEGT come from the germline V gene. This CDR3 comprises 15 residues.

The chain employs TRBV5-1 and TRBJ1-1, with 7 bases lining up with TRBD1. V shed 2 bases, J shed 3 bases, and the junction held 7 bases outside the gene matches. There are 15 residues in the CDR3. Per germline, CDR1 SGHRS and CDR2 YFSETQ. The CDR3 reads CASSLGPTGDTEAFF. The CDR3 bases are TGCGCCAGCAGCTTAGGCCCCACAGGGGACACTGAAGCTTTCTTT. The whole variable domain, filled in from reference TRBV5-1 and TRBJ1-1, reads KAGVTQTPRYLIKTRGQQVTLSCSPISGHRSVSWYQQTPGQGLQFLFEYFSETQRNKGNFPGRFSGRQFSNSRSEMNVSTLELGDSALYLCASSLGPTGDTEAFFGQGTRLTVV.

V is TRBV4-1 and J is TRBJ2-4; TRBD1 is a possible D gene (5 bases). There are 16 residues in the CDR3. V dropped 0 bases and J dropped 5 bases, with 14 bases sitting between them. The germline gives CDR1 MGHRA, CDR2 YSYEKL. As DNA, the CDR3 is TGCGCCAGCAGCCAAGACGCCCAGGGTGGTGAAAACATTCAGTACTTC. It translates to CASSQDAQGGENIQYF.

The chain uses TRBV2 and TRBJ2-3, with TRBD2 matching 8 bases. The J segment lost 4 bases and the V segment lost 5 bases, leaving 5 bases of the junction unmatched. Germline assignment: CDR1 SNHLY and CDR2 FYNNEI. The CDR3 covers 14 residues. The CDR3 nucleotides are TGTGCCAGCAGTTGGGGTAGCGGGGCAGATACGCAGTATTTT. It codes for CASSWGSGADTQYF.

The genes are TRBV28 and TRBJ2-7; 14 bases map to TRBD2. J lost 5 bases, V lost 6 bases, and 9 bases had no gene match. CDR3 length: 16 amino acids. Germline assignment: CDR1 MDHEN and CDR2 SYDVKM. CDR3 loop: CASRITGTSGSDEQYF. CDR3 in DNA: TGTGCCAGCAGGATAACCGGGACTAGCGGGAGTGACGAGCAGTACTTC. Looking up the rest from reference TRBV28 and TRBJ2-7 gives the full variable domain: DVKVTQSSRYLVKRTGEKVFLECVQDMDHENMFWYRQDPGLGLRLIYFSYDVKMKEKGDIPEGYSVSREKKERFSLILESASTNQTSMYLCASRITGTSGSDEQYFGPGTRLTVT.

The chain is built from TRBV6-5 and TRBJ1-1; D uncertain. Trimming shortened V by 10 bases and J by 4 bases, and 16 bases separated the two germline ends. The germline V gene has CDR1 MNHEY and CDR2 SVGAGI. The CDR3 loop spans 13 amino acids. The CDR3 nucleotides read TGTGCCACCGGACCCTCAGAGGGCACTGAAGCTTTCTTT. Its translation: CATGPSEGTEAFF.

This CDR3 reads CASSGGQSLEKLFF. As DNA, the CDR3 is TGTGCCAGCAGTGGCGGACAGTCTCTCGAAAAACTGTTTTTT. The V and J genes are TRBV27 and TRBJ1-4, with D possibly TRBD1 on 6 matching bases. Germline CDR1 is MNHEY and CDR2 is SMNVEV (reference sequence). Trimming pared 5 bases from V and 8 bases from J, leaving 15 bases between. The CDR3 is 14 residues long. Full variable domain (remainder filled in from reference TRBV27 and TRBJ1-4): EAQVTQNPRYLITVTGKKLTVTCSQNMNHEYMSWYRQDPGLGLRQIYYSMNVEVTDKGDVPEGYKVSRKEKRNFPLILESPSPNQTSLYFCASSGGQSLEKLFFGSGTQLSVL.

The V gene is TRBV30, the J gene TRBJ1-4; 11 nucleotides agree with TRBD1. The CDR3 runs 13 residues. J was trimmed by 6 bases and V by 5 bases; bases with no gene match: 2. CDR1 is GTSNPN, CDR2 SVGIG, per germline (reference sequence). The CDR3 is CAWGQGAYEKLFF. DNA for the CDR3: TGTGCCTGGGGACAGGGGGCTTATGAAAAACTGTTTTTT.

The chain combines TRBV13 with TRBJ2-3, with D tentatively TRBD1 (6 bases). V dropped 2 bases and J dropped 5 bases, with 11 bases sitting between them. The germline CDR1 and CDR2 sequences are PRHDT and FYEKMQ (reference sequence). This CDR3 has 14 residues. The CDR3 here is CASSLRDTKDTQYF. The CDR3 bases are TGTGCCAGCAGCTTAAGGGACACCAAAGATACGCAGTATTTT.

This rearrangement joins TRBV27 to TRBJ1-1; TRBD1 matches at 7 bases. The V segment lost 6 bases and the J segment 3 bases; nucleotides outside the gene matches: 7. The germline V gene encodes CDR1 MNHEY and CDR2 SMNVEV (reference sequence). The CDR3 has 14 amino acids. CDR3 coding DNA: TGTGCCAGCAGACGCTCAGGGGGGGACACTGAAGCTTTCTTT. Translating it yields CASRRSGGDTEAFF.

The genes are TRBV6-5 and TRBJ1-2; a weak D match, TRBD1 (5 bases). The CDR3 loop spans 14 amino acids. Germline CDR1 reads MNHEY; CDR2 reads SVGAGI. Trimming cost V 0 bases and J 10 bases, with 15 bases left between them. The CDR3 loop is CASSYSAGIVDYTF. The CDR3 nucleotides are TGTGCCAGCAGTTACTCAGCAGGGATAGTCGACTACACCTTC.

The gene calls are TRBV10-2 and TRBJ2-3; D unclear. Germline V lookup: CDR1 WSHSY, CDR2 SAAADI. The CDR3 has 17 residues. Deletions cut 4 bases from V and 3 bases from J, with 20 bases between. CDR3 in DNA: TGCGCCAGCAGTGGAGAAAGCGCTATCGGGCGGACAGATACGCAGTATTTT. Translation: CASSGESAIGRTDTQYF.

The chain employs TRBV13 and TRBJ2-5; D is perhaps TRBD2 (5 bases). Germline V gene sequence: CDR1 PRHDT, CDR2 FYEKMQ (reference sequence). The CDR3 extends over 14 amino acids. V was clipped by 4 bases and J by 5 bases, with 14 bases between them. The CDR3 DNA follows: TGTGCCAGCAGCTCCCCCTTGGGCGGGGAGACCCAGTACTTC. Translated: CASSSPLGGETQYF.